The T cell receptor beta chain described here comes from a study of T cells in Graves' hyperthyroidism and ophthalmopathy. Pregnant or lactating patients were excluded, as were those with uncontrolled infection or other autoimmune disease. The study's findings and limits: Expanded thyroid clonotypes (above 0.001) were mostly also found in blood.

It was RNA transcripts that yielded the amplified TCR beta CDR3 regions. The HTBI primer set drove a first-round RT-PCR of the TCR CDR3. Each CDR3 protein is one row after TCRdb ran MiXCR on the multiplex PCR reads. Of almost 600,000 distinct CDR3 sequences in the sample, about 15% were seen once. Concerning this clonotype: Its antigen is as yet unknown.

V was cut by 6 bases and J by 6 bases, with 19 bases left in between. The germline gives CDR1 SGHAT, CDR2 FQNNGV. The CDR3 has 15 residues. The chain combines TRBV11-2 with TRBJ2-3; no clear D gene. The receptor's source is a woman aged 30 to 39 with Graves' hyperthyroidism that later progressed to Graves' ophthalmopathy. Sequencing was done on a sample of blood. The CDR3 nucleotides read TGTGCCAGCAGTTTTGTGGGTGGAAGGGCGGATACGCAGTATTTT. Protein sequence: CASSFVGGRADTQYF.